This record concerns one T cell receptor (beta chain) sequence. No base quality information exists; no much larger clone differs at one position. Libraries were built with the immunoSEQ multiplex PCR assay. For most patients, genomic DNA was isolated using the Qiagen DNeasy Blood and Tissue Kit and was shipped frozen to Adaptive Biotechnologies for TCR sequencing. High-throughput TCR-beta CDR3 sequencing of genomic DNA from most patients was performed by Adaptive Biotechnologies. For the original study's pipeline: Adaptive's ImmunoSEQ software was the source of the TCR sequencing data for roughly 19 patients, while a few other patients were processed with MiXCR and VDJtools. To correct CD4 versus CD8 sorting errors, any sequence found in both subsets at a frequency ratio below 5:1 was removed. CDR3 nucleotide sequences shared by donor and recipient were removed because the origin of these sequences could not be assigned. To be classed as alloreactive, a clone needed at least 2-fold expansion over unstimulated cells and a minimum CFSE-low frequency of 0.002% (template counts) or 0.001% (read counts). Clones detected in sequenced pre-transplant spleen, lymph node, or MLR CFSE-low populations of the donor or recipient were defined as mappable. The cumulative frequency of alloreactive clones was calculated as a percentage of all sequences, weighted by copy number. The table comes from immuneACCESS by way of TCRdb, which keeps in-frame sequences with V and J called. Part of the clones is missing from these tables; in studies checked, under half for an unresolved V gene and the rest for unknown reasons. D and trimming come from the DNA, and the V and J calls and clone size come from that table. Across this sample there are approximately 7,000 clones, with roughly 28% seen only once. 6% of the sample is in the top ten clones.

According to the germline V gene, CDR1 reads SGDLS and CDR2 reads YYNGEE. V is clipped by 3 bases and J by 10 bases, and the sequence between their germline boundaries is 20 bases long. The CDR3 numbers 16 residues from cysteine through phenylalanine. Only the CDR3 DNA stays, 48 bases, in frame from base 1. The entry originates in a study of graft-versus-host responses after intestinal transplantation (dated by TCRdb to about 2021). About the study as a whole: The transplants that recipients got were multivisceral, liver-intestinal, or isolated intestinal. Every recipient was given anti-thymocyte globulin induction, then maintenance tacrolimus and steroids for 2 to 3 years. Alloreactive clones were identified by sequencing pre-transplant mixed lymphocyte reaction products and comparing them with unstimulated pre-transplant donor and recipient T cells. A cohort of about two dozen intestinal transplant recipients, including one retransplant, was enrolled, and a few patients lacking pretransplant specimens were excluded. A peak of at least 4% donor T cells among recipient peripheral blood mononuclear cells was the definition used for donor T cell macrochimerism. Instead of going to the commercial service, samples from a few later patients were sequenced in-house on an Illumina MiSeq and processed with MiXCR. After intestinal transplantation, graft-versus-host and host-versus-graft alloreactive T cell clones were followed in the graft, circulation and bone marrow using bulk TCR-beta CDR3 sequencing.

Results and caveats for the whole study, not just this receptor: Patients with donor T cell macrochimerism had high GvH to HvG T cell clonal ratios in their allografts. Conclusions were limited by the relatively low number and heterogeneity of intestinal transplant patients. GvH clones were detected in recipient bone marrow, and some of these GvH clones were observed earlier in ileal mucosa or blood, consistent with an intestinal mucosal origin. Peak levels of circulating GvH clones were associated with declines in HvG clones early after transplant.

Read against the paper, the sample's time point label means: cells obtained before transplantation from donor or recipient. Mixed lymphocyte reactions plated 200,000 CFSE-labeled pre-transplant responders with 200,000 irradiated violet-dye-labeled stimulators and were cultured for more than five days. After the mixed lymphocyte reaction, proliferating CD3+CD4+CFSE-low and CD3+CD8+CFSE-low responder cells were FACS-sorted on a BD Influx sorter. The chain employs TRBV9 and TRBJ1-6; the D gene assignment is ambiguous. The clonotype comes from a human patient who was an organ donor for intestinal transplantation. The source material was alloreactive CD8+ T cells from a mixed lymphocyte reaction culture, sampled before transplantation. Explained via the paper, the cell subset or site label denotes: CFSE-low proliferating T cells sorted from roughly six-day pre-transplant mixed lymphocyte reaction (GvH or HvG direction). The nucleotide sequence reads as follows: TGTGCCAGCAGCGCCGTGGTGTGGAGGGAACGGTCACCCCTCCACTTT. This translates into CASSAVVWRERSPLHF.